The source of this T cell receptor (beta chain) is a study of breast tumors, draining lymph nodes, adjacent tissues. The study's findings and limits: Data only fit, rather than demonstrated, lymph node origin of most tumor T cells. Data fit most tumor T cells coming from lymph node, expanding in tumor. Luminal-like breast cancer showed significantly greater tumor-nontumor repertoire similarity than basal-like breast cancer did.

The CDR3 totals 17 residues. The V gene end was trimmed by 2 bases and the J gene end by 7 bases; junction bases not matched to a gene: 8. Germline lookup yields CDR1 SGHAT and CDR2 FQDESV (reference sequence). Via MiXCR, TCRdb re-called the multiplex PCR reads, giving one row per CDR3 protein. The table lists some 83,000 distinct CDR3 sequences, approximately 19% of them singletons. This clonotype was seen many times. The target antigen is unknown. The lymph nodes were axillary draining lymph nodes from breast cancer patients. V usage is TRBV11-1 and J usage is TRBJ1-6; 10 bases line up with TRBD1. The receptor comes from a female donor with breast cancer. Some clones in this sample may be carry-over from other donors' samples. Sequencing input: axillary lymph node tissue. The CDR3 nucleotides read TGTGCCAGCAGCTTATCCCGACAGGGGGCGAGGAATTCACCCCTCCACTTT. Amino acid sequence: CASSLSRQGARNSPLHF.